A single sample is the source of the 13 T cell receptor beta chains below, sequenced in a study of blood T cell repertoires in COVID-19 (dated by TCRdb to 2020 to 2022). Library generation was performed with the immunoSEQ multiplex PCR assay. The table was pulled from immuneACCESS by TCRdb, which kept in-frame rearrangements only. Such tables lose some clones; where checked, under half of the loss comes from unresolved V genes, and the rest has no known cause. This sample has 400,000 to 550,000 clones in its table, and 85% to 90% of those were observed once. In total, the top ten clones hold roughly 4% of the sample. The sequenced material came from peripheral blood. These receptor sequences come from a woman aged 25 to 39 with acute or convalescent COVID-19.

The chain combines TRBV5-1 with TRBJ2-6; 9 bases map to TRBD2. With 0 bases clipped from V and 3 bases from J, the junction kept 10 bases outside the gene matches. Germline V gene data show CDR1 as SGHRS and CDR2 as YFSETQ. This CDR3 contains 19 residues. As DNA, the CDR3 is TGCGCCAGCAGCTTGGAAGGTGGCGGGGGGGCCATTGGGGCCAACGTCCTGACTTTC. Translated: CASSLEGGGGAIGANVLTF.

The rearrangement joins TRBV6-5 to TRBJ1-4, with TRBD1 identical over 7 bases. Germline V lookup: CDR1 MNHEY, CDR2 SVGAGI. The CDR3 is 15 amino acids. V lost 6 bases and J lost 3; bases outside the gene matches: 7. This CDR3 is CASSRQGLANEKLFF. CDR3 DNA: TGTGCCAGCAGCCGACAGGGTTTGGCTAATGAAAAACTGTTTTTT.

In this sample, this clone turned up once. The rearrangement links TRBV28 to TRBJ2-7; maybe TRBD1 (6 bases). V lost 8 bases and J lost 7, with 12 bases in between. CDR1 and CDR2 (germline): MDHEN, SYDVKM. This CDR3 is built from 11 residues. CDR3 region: CASLGGIEQYF. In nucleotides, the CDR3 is TGTGCCAGCTTAGGGGGTATTGAGCAGTACTTC.

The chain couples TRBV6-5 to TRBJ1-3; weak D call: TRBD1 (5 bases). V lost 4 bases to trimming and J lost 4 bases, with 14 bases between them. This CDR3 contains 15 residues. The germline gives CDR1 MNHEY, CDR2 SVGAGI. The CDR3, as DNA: TGTGCCAGCAGTTTTGGCTCGGGGGGAGGAAACACCATATATTTT. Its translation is CASSFGSGGGNTIYF.

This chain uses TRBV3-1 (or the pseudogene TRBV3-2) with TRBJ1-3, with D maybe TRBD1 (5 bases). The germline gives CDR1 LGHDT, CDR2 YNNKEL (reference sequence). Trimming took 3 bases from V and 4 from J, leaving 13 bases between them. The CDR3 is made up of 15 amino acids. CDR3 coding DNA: TGTGCCAGCAGCCACGCAGGGTCTCACGGAAACACCATATATTTT. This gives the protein CASSHAGSHGNTIYF.

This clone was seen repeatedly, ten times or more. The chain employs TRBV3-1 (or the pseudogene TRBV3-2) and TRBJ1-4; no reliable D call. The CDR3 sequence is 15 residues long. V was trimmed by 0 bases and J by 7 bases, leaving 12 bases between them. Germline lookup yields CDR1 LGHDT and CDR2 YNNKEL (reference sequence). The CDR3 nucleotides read TGTGCCAGCAGCCAAGATATAGCACCCAGTGAAAAACTGTTTTTT. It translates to CASSQDIAPSEKLFF.

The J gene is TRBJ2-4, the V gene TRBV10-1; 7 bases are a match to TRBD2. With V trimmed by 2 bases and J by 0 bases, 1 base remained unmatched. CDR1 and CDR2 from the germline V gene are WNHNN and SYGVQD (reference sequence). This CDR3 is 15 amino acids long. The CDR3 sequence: CASSEKRGAKNIQYF. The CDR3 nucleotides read TGCGCCAGCAGTGAGAAGCGGGGAGCCAAAAACATTCAGTACTTC.

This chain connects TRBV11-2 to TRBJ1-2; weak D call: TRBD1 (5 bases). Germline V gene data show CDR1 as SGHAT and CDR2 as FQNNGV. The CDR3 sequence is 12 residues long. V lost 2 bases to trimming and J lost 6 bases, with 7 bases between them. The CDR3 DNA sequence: TGTGCCAGCAGCTTACCGGGGGATGGCTACACCTTC. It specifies CASSLPGDGYTF.

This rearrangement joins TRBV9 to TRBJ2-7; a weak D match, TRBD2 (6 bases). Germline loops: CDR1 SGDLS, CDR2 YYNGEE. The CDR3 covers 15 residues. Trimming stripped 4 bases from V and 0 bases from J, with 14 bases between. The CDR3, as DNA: TGTGCCAGCAGCCCTGGGGGGTCTGACTCCTACGAGCAGTACTTC. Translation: CASSPGGSDSYEQYF.

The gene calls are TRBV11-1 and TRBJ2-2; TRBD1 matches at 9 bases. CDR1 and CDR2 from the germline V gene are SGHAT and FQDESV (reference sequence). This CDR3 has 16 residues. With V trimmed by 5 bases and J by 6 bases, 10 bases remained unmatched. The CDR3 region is CASSLFRGQGAGELFF. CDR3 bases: TGTGCCAGCAGCCTGTTCCGGGGACAGGGCGCCGGGGAGCTGTTTTTT.

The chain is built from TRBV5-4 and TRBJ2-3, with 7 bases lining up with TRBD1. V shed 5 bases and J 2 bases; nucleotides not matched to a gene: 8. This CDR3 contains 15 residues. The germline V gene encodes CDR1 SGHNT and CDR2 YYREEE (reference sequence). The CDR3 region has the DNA TGTGCCAGCAGGCGAACAGGGGCCCCCACAGATACGCAGTATTTT. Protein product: CASRRTGAPTDTQYF.

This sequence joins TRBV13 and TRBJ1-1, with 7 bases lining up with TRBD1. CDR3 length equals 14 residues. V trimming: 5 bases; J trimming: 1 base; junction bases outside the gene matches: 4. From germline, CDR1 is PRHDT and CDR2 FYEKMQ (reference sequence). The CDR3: CASSGHRGNTEAFF. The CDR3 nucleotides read TGTGCCAGCAGCGGACACAGGGGGAACACTGAAGCTTTCTTT.

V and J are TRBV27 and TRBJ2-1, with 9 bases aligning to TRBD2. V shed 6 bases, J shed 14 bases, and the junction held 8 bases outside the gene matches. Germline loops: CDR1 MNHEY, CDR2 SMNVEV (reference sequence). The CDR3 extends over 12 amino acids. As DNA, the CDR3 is TGTGCCAGCAGCAATTGGCGGGGGGGTGAGTTCTTC. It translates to CASSNWRGGEFF.